This is a list of T cell receptor beta chains from one sample in a study of beta chain features in type 1 diabetes. Data came from immunoSEQ multiplex PCR; TCRdb stores just in-frame clones and leaves some out. The table shows around 600,000 clones, with around 12% occurring only once. Sequenced sample: naive CD4+ T cells from blood. The receptors derive from a man in his thirties or forties with type 1 diabetes. Each CDR3 is given with its conserved first and last residue. D genes are given only for firm matches. Clone size, where shown, is once, few, many, or a class for clones that have expanded.

D	V	size	J	DNA	CDR3
-	TRBV15	few	TRBJ1-2	TGTGCCACCAGCAGGGGAAGTAACTATGGCTACACCTTC	CATSRGSNYGYTF
-	TRBV30	few	TRBJ2-1	TGTGCCTGGAGTGTATTTAGTGGGAGCTCCTACAATGAGCAGTTCTTC	CAWSVFSGSSYNEQFF
-	TRBV5-1	-	TRBJ2-5	TGCGCCAGCAGCTCGGGCAGCGACAGGGAGACCCAGTACTTC	CASSSGSDRETQYF
-	TRBV5-1	few	TRBJ2-7	TGCGCCAGCAGCCAAGATGCCTACGAGCAGTACTTC	CASSQDAYEQYF
-	TRBV7-2	-	TRBJ1-5	TGTGCCAGCAGCCTGCAGAAGGACAATCAGCCCCAGCATTTT	CASSLQKDNQPQHF
-	TRBV5-4	-	TRBJ2-3	TGTGCCAGCAGCATTGCTGGCACAGATACGCAGTATTTT	CASSIAGTDTQYF
TRBD1	TRBV29-1	few	TRBJ2-7	TGCAGCGTTGGTGGGGACAGGGGGATCGCCGAGCAGTACTTC	CSVGGDRGIAEQYF
TRBD2	TRBV9	-	TRBJ2-2	TGTGCCAGCAGCCCGGGAGCGGGGCTTGGCACCGGGGAGCTGTTTTTT	CASSPGAGLGTGELFF
-	TRBV5-8	-	TRBJ1-1	TGTGCCAGCAAGGTCGTGGAAGCTTTCTTT	CASKVVEAFF
-	TRBV19	few	TRBJ1-2	TGTGCCAGTAGTAGCAATAACTATGGCTACACCTTC	CASSSNNYGYTF
-	TRBV29-1	-	TRBJ2-6	TGCAGCGTTGGGACCTCATCTGGGGCCAACGTCCTGACTTTC	CSVGTSSGANVLTF
-	TRBV11-2	few	TRBJ2-2	TGTGCCAGCAGCCCAATAACCGGGGAGCTGTTTTTT	CASSPITGELFF
-	TRBV7-9	few	TRBJ2-6	TGTGCGCGGGGCTCTGGGGCCAACGTCCTGACTTTC	CARGSGANVLTF
-	TRBV29-1	few	TRBJ1-1	TGCAGCGTCCAGCGTGTAGGGGTAATAGCAGCTTTCTTT	CSVQRVGVIAAFF
TRBD1	TRBV6-5	-	TRBJ1-2	TGTGCCAGCAGTACCGGACAGGGCTCTGGCTACACCTTC	CASSTGQGSGYTF
TRBD1	TRBV6-6	-	TRBJ1-5	TGTGCCAGCAGGACCGGGACAGGGAATCAGCCCCAGCATTTT	CASRTGTGNQPQHF
TRBD2	TRBV18	-	TRBJ2-7	TGTGCCAGCTCACCGAGTAGCGGGGACTCCTACGAGCAGTACTTC	CASSPSSGDSYEQYF
TRBD1	TRBV9	-	TRBJ1-1	TGTGCCAGCAGCGTAGCCGGACAGGGAAACACTGAGGCTTTCTTT	CASSVAGQGNTEAFF